Below, 8 T cell receptor beta chains from the same sample are listed, as sequenced in a study of cytomegalovirus exposure and HLA in healthy donors. This PCR relied on a set of 60 Vbeta primers and 13 Jbeta primers. Sequencing was performed with immunoSEQ multiplex PCR; in TCRdb, only in-frame clones are kept and a portion is missing. Of around 92,000 clones in the sample, about 80% were seen once. Sequenced input: PBMCs. The receptors here all came from a man aged 55 to 70 in good health and CMV-seropositive.

This clone was detected once. CDR3 amino acids: CASSQVLLRDFYEQYF. In DNA form, the CDR3 reads TGCGCCAGCAGCCAGGTTTTGTTGCGGGACTTTTACGAGCAGTACTTC. The V gene is TRBV4-1, the J gene TRBJ2-7; the D gene is possibly TRBD2 (6 bases). V was shortened by 3 bases and J by 4 bases, with 19 bases between the two germline ends. Germline assignment: CDR1 MGHRA and CDR2 YSYEKL. The length of the CDR3 is 16 residues.

J is TRBJ1-3 and V is TRBV30, with TRBD1 matching 8 bases. V shed 5 bases, J shed 2 bases, and the junction held 5 bases outside the gene matches. CDR1 GTSNPN and CDR2 SVGIG come from the germline V gene (reference sequence). This CDR3 spans 14 amino acids. The CDR3 loop reads CAWGRGPPGNTIYF. CDR3 sequence (DNA): TGTGCCTGGGGCAGGGGGCCCCCTGGAAACACCATATATTTT.

CDR3 nucleotide sequence: TGTGCCAGTACCTCACGCGGCAATGAGCAGTTCTTC. Its translation: CASTSRGNEQFF. V gene TRBV19 combines with J gene TRBJ2-1; no reliable D call. The V end lost 7 bases, the J end lost 6 bases, and 10 bases lay between the germline ends. CDR1 LNHDA and CDR2 SQIVND come from the germline V gene (reference sequence). The CDR3 totals 12 residues.

The chain joins TRBV19 to TRBJ2-1; 7 nucleotides match TRBD1. The CDR3 consists of 16 residues. Per the germline V gene, CDR1 is LNHDA and CDR2 is SQIVND (reference sequence). The V segment lost 3 bases and the J segment 5 bases; nucleotides outside the gene matches: 10. The CDR3 spells CASSILTGIPNNEQFF. Written as DNA, the CDR3 is TGTGCCAGTAGTATCCTGACAGGGATACCAAACAATGAGCAGTTCTTC.

Written as DNA, the CDR3 is TGTGCCAGCAGCGTCTCCGACAGAAACCCCGGGGAGCTGTTTTTT. Translation gives CASSVSDRNPGELFF. J is TRBJ2-2 and V is TRBV9; weak D call: TRBD1 (5 bases). CDR1 and CDR2 (germline): SGDLS, YYNGEE. The CDR3 is made up of 15 amino acids. Trimming stripped 2 bases from V and 6 bases from J, with 14 bases between.

This clone was counted only a few times. The rearrangement uses TRBV28 and TRBJ1-6, with 7 bases matching TRBD1. This CDR3 has 14 amino acids. The germline gives CDR1 MDHEN, CDR2 SYDVKM. Trimming took 7 bases from V and 7 from J; bases not matched to a gene: 7. The CDR3 here is CASNSPGQNSPLHF. The CDR3 DNA sequence: TGTGCCAGCAACTCCCCGGGACAGAATTCACCCCTCCACTTT.

The V call is TRBV7-2, the J call TRBJ1-3; D might be TRBD1 (6 bases). The V gene lost 6 bases and the J gene lost 4 bases, with 16 bases spanning the gap. The CDR3 contains 15 residues. Germline CDR1 is SGHTA and CDR2 is FQGNSA. CDR3 in amino acids: CASSHNRVDGNTIYF. In DNA, the CDR3 is TGTGCCAGCAGTCATAACAGGGTGGACGGAAACACCATATATTTT.

The gene calls are TRBV5-1 and TRBJ1-1; D gene unclear. Germline V gives CDR1 SGHRS, CDR2 YFSETQ. V lost 4 bases and J 0 bases, leaving 10 bases between the germline ends. The CDR3 has 14 amino acids. CDR3 amino acids: CASSLRFMNTEAFF. The DNA of the CDR3 is TGCGCCAGCAGCCTTAGATTCATGAACACTGAAGCTTTCTTT.